This is a list of T cell receptor beta chains from one sample in a study of T-cell reconstitution after alpha-beta-depleted transplantation in children. TCRdb called the PCR reads again in MiXCR, with one record for every CDR3 protein. The sample includes 250,000 to 400,000 distinct CDR3 sequences, around 25% seen only once; the top ten take over 9.5%. The sequenced sample was PBMCs, mostly from graft donor cells, obtained 180 days after TCRalphabeta/CD19-depleted stem cell transplant. These receptors originate from a male patient younger than 18 who had a stem cell transplant for acute lymphoblastic leukemia, so the T cells may come from the graft donor. Both conserved end residues are part of each CDR3. The D gene is left open where the match is weak. Part of the rows lack a size; the others show once, few, many or a class for expanded clones.

v_gene	abundance	d_gene	j_gene	CDR3nt	CDR3aa
TRBV20-1	.	.	TRBJ2-5	TGCAGTGCTAGAGATTGGAAGTGGCAAACGACCTCGTACCAAGAGACCCAGTACTTC	CSARDWKWQTTSYQETQYF
TRBV4-1	few	TRBD2	TRBJ2-1	TGCGCCAGCAGCCAAGATGGATGGGCTAGCGGGAGATCTGAGGTCTTC	CASSQDGWASGRSEVF
TRBV7-4	few	.	TRBJ2-1	TGTGCCAGCAGCTTAGCTATGAGCTCCTACAATGAGCAGTTCTTC	CASSLAMSSYNEQFF
TRBV7-9	.	TRBD1	TRBJ2-5	TGTGCCAGCAGCTTAGCCCAGGGGGCGTGGGAGACCCAGTACTTC	CASSLAQGAWETQYF
TRBV5-6	few	.	TRBJ2-1	TGTGCCAGCAGCTTCGAGGCTAGCGCGAGGGGTGAGCAGTTCTTC	CASSFEASARGEQFF
TRBV2	.	TRBD2	TRBJ2-7	TGTGCCAGCTGGAGTGCGGCGGGGGGGACCTACGAGCAGTACTTC	CASWSAAGGTYEQYF
TRBV20-1	.	.	TRBJ2-1	TGCAGTGCTGCAGGGTCTGAGCAGTTCTTC	CSAAGSEQFF
TRBV15	few	.	TRBJ2-2	TGTGCCACCAGCATTCACAGATTGACCGGGGAGCTGTTTTTT	CATSIHRLTGELFF
TRBV11-1	.	.	TRBJ1-2	TGTGCCAGCAGCTTAAACGCCGTCGGGGGGGCCGGGGGGAACTATGGCTACACCTTC	CASSLNAVGGAGGNYGYTF
TRBV5-1	many	TRBD2	TRBJ2-3	TGCGCCACCGGACTAGATCCCACAGATACGCAGTATTTT	CATGLDPTDTQYF
TRBV12-3/TRBV12-4	.	TRBD1	TRBJ1-5	TGTGCCAGCAGCTCCGACAGGGCGCGAGGCCCCCAGCATTTT	CASSSDRARGPQHF
TRBV4-1	.	.	TRBJ2-7	TGCGCCAGCGGCGGGTCAGCGAGTACTAGTCGCTACGAGCAGTACTTC	CASGGSASTSRYEQYF